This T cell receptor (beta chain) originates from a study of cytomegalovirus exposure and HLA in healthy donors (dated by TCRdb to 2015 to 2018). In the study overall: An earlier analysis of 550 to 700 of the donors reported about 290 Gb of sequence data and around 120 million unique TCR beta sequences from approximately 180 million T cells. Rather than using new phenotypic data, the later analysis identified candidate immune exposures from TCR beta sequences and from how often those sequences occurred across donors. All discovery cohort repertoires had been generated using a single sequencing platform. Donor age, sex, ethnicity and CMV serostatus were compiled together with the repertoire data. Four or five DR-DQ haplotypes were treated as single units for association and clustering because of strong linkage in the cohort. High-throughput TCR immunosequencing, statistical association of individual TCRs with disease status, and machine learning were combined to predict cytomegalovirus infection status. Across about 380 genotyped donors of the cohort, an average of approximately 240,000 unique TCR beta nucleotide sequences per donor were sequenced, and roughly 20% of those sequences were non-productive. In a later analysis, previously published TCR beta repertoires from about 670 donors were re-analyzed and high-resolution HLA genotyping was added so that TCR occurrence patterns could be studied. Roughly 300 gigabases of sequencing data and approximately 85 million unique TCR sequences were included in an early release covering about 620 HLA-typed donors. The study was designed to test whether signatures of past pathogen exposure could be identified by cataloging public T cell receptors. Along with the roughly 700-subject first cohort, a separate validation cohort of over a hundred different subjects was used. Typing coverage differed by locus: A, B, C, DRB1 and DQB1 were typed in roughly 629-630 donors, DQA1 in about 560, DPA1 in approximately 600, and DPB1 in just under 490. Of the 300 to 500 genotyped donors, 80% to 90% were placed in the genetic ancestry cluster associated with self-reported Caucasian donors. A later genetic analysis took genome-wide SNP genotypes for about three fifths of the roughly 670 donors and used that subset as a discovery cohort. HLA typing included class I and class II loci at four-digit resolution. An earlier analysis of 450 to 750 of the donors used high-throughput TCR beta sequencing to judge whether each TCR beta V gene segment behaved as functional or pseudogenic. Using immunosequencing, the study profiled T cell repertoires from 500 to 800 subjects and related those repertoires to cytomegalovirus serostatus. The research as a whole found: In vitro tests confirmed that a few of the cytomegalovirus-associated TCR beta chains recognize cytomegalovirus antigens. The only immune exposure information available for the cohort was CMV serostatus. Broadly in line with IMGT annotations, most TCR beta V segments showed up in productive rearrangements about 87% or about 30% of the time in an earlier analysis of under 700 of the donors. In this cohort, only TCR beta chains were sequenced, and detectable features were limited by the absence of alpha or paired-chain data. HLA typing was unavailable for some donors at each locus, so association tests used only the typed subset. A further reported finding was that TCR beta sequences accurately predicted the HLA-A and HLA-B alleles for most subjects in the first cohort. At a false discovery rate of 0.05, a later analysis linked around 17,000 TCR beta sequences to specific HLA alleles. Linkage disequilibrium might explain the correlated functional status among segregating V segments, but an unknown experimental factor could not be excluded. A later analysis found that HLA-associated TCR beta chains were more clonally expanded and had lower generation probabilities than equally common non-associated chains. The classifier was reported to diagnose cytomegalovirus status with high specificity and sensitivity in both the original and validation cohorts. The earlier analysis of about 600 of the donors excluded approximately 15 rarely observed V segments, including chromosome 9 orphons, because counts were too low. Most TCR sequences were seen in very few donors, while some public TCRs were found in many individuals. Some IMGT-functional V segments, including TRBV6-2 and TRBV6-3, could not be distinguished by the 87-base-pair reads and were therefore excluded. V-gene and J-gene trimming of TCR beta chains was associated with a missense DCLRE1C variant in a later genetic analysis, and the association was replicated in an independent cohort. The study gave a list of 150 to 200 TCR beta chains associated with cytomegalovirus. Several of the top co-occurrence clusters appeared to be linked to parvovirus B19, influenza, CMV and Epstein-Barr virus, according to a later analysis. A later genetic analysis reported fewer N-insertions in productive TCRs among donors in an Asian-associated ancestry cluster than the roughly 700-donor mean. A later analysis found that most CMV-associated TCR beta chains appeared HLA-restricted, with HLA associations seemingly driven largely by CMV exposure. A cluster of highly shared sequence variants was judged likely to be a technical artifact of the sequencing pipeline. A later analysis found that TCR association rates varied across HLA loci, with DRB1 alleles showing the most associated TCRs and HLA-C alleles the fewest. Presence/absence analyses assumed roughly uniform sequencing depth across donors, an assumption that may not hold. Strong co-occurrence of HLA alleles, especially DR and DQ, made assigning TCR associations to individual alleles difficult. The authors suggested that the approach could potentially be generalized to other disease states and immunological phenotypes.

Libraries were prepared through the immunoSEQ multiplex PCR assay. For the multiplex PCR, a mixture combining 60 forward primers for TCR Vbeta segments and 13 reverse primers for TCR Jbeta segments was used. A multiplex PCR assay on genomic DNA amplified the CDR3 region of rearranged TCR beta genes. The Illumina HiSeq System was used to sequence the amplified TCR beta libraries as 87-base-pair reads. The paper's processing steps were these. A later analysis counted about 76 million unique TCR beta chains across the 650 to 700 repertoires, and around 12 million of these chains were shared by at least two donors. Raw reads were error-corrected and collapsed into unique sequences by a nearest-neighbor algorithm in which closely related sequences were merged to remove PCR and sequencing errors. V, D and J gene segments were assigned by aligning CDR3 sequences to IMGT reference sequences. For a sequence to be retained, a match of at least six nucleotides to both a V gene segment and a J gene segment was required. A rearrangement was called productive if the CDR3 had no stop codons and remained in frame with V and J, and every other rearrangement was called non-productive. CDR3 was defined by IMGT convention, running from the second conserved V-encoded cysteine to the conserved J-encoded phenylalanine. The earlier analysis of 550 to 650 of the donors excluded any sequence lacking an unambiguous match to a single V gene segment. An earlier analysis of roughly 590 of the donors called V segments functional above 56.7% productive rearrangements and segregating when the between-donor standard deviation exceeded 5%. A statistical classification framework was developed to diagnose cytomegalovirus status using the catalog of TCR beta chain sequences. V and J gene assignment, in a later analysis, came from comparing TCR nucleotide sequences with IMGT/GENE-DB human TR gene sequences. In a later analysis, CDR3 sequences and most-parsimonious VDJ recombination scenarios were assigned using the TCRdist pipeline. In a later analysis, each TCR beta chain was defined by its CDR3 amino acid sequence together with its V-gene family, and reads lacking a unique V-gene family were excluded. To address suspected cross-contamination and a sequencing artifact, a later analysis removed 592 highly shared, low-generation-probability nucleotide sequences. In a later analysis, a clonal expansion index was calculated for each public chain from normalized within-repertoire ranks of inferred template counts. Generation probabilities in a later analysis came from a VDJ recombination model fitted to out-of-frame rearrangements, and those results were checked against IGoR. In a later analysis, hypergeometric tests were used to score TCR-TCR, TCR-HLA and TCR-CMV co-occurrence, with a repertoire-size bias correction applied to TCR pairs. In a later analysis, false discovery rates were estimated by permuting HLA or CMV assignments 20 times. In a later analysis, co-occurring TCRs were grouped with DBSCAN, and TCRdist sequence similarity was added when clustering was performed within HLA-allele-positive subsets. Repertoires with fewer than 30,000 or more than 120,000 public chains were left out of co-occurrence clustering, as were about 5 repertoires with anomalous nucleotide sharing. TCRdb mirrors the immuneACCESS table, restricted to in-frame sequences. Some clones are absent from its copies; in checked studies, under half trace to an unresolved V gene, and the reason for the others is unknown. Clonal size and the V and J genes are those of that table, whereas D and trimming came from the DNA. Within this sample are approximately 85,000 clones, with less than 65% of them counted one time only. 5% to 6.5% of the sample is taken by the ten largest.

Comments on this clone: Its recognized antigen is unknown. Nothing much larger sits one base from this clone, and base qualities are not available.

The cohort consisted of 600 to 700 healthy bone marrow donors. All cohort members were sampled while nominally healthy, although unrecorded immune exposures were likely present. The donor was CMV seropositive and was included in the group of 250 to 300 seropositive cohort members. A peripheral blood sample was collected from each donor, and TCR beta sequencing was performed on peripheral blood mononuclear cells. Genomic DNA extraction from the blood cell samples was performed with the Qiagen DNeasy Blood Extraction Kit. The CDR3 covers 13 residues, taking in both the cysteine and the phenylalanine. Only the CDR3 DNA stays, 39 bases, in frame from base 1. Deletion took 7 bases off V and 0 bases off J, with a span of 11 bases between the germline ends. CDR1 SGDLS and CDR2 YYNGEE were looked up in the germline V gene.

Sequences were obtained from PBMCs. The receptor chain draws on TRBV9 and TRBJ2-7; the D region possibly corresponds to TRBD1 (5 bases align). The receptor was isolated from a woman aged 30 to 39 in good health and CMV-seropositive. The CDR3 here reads CASEGDSSYEQYF. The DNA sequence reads TGTGCCAGCGAAGGGGATAGCTCCTACGAGCAGTACTTC.